One sample yielded the 5 T cell receptor beta chains listed below, sequenced in a study of cytomegalovirus exposure and HLA in healthy donors. PCR used 60 Vbeta primers and 13 Jbeta primers. The method was immunoSEQ multiplex PCR; TCRdb's version includes in-frame clones alone and lacks a portion of them. The sample consists of 120,000 or so clones, 75% to 90% of them appearing once. Sequenced input: PBMCs. The receptors stem from a man in his thirties or forties in good health and CMV-seronegative.

The gene calls are TRBV27 and TRBJ2-5; 7 positions agree with TRBD1. V gave up 4 bases and J gave up 1 base; unmatched junction bases: 6. Germline CDR1 MNHEY, CDR2 SMNVEV (reference sequence). The CDR3 has 15 amino acids. CDR3 in amino acids: CASSSPRDSQETQYF. The CDR3 DNA follows: TGTGCCAGCAGTTCGCCTAGGGACAGCCAAGAGACCCAGTACTTC.

J is TRBJ2-5 and V is TRBV5-1; 9 bases match TRBD1. The J call is uncertain, as TRBJ2-7 better fits the DNA end. Germline values: CDR1 SGHRS, CDR2 YFSETQ. The CDR3 runs to 16 residues. CDR3 amino acids: CASSNLDRGIPYEQYF. The DNA of the CDR3 is TGCGCCAGCAGCAACCTTGACAGGGGGATTCCCTACGAGCAGTACTTC.

The chain carries TRBV2 and TRBJ1-5; 8 nucleotides align to TRBD1. This CDR3 comprises 16 residues. Trimming cost V 6 bases and J 4 bases; bases outside gene matches: 11. Per the germline V gene, CDR1 is SNHLY and CDR2 is FYNNEI. This chain's CDR3 is CASRLGRDRRNQPQHF. For the CDR3, the DNA is TGTGCCAGCAGGTTGGGTAGGGACAGGCGAAATCAGCCCCAGCATTTT. The whole variable domain, remainder taken from reference TRBV2 and TRBJ1-5, is EPEVTQTPSHQVTQMGQEVILRCVPISNHLYFYWYRQILGQKVEFLVSFYNNEISEKSEIFDDQFSVERPDGSNFTLKIRSTKLEDSAMYFCASRLGRDRRNQPQHFGDGTRLSIL.

The rearrangement joins TRBV10-3 to TRBJ1-2, with TRBD1 identical over 8 bases. Germline lookup yields CDR1 ENHRY and CDR2 SYGVKD. This CDR3 spans 12 amino acids. Trimming at V came to 10 bases and at J to 7 bases, leaving 8 bases not matched to a gene. This CDR3 is CASDRGSGGYTF. CDR3 nucleotide sequence: TGTGCCAGTGACAGGGGATCCGGTGGCTACACCTTC.

Only one count was recorded for this clone. The CDR3 sequence: CASTLGTAYEQYF. The CDR3 bases are TGTGCCAGCACCTTGGGGACAGCCTACGAGCAGTACTTC. The rearrangement joins TRBV28 to TRBJ2-7, with 7 bases lining up with TRBD1. Germline assignment: CDR1 MDHEN and CDR2 SYDVKM. CDR3 length: 13 residues. The trim removed 7 bases at V and 2 bases at J, leaving 5 bases unmatched.